This is a list of T cell receptor beta chains from one sample in a study of T cell responses to AZD1222 COVID-19 vaccine. The data were produced by immunoSEQ multiplex PCR, yet TCRdb's version contains in-frame clones alone and is incomplete. The sample carries roughly 100,000 clones, approximately 92% recorded once. The input for sequencing was peripheral blood, taken 28 days after the second AZD1222 dose. Every receptor here comes from an adult who received the AZD1222 COVID-19 vaccine. CDR3s include the opening cysteine and the closing phenylalanine or tryptophan. The order of the fields is V gene, D gene, CDR3 protein. The D gene is left open where the match is weak.

TRBV2 TRBD2 CASSPYGGRAYEQYF
TRBV28 TRBD2 CASSTSGSGSYNEQFF
TRBV5-4 . CASSLVDRVHYGYTF
TRBV30 . CAWSVGFTYEQYF
TRBV3-1/TRBV3-2 . CASSQVPIEQYF
TRBV7-2 . CASSPQGKTQYF
TRBV9 . CASSVDSGNYNEQFF
TRBV27 . CASSLGRTGNQPQHF
TRBV27 . CASSKGPLRGYTF
TRBV2 . CASMTMTNSPLHF